These 26 T cell receptor beta chains were all obtained from the same sample, sequenced in a study of T cell changes during pregnancy in multiple sclerosis (dated by TCRdb to between 2019 and 2020). The library was made by the immunoSEQ multiplex PCR assay. TCRdb took over this immuneACCESS table, retaining in-frame rearrangements with V and J assigned. Such tables are incomplete; in checked studies, under half of the missing clones stem from an unresolved V gene, and the remainder is unexplained. In all, the sample holds about 44,000 clones, and 89% of those were seen once. More than 0.9% of the sample is taken by the ten largest. This specimen was CD4+ T cells from peripheral blood mononuclear cells, taken after pregnancy. All receptors come from a female donor with multiple sclerosis, enrolled in a pregnancy study.

The J gene is TRBJ2-1, the V gene TRBV5-1, with 7 bases aligning to TRBD1. CDR1 is SGHRS and CDR2 is YFSETQ in the germline V gene. The CDR3 covers 13 residues. V lost 6 bases, J lost 11 bases, and 11 bases stayed unmatched. The CDR3, as DNA: TGCGCCAGCACACTCCGGACAGGAGGTCAGCAGTTCTTC. Its protein product is CASTLRTGGQQFF.

The rearrangement links TRBV29-1 to TRBJ2-5; no clear D gene. With the DNA end fitting TRBJ2-7 better, the J assignment may be wrong. This CDR3 is 14 amino acids long. Germline V CDR1 and CDR2: SQVTM, ANQGSEA. CDR3 sequence: CSVEVQTSSHEQYF. The CDR3 nucleotides read TGCAGCGTTGAAGTCCAGACTTCATCCCACGAGCAGTACTTC.

This chain uses TRBV29-1 with TRBJ1-4; the D is unclear. Looked up from germline, CDR1 is SQVTM and CDR2 is ANQGSEA. The CDR3 contains 13 residues. V lost 7 bases to trimming and J lost 4 bases, with 13 bases between them. The DNA of the CDR3 is TGCAGCGCCCCAGGACTTAATAATGAAAAACTGTTTTTT. It codes for CSAPGLNNEKLFF.

The chain employs TRBV19 and TRBJ1-4; the D gene is possibly TRBD1 (6 bases). The CDR3 length is 14 residues. Germline V lookup: CDR1 LNHDA, CDR2 SQIVND (reference sequence). V was pared by 5 bases and J by 4 bases, with 11 bases between. The CDR3 nucleotides read TGTGCCAGTAGTTGGGACATAAATAATGAAAAACTGTTTTTT. Translating it yields CASSWDINNEKLFF.

This clone was seen only once. The chain combines TRBV28 with TRBJ2-7; maybe TRBD1 (5 bases). This CDR3 comprises 14 residues. CDR1 and CDR2 from the germline V gene are MDHEN and SYDVKM. The ends were cut back, 3 bases at V and 6 bases at J, with 15 bases in the middle. CDR3 amino acids: CASSFGPGSVEQYF. The DNA for the CDR3 is TGTGCCAGCAGTTTTGGTCCAGGGTCGGTCGAGCAGTACTTC.

V usage is TRBV5-4 and J usage is TRBJ1-2; 9 bases line up with TRBD1. The CDR3 totals 15 residues. Germline V gene sequence: CDR1 SGHNT, CDR2 YYREEE (reference sequence). Unmatched junction bases numbered 7, after V lost 4 bases and J lost 3 bases. The CDR3 loop reads CASSTPGQGDYGYTF. The CDR3 DNA is TGTGCCAGCAGCACCCCGGGACAGGGTGACTATGGCTACACCTTC.

The V and J genes are TRBV4-1 and TRBJ1-3, with a weak D call TRBD1 (5 bases). Trimming cost V 0 bases and J 0 bases, with 12 bases left between them. Germline-derived CDR1 and CDR2 are MGHRA and YSYEKL. The CDR3 covers 17 residues. CDR3 in DNA: TGCGCCAGCAGCCAAGATCTAAAGACAGCCTCTGGAAACACCATATATTTT. This codes for CASSQDLKTASGNTIYF.

The gene calls are TRBV7-9 and TRBJ1-2; possible D gene TRBD1, 5 bases. Trimming cost V 5 bases and J 3 bases, with 13 bases left between them. Germline V gives CDR1 SEHNR, CDR2 FQNEAQ (reference sequence). This CDR3 contains 14 residues. The CDR3 is CASSPGLPDYGYTF. DNA of the CDR3: TGTGCCAGCAGCCCGGGACTGCCCGACTATGGCTACACCTTC.

The V call is TRBV30, the J call TRBJ2-3, with 10 bases identical to TRBD2. The V gene end was trimmed by 0 bases and the J gene end by 3 bases; junction bases not matched to a gene: 3. Germline-derived CDR1 and CDR2 are GTSNPN and SVGIG (reference sequence). This CDR3 is built from 15 residues. The CDR3 nucleotides read TGTGCCTGGAGTGTAACTAGCGGGATTACAGATACGCAGTATTTT. This sequence encodes CAWSVTSGITDTQYF.

This clone was detected only once. J is TRBJ2-5 and V is TRBV4-3; D perhaps matches TRBD2 (6 bases). The CDR3 contains 13 residues. V dropped 0 bases and J dropped 5 bases, with 7 bases sitting between them. CDR1 is LGHNA and CDR2 is YSLEER in the germline V gene. In nucleotides, the CDR3 is TGCGCCAGCAGCCAAGATCGGGGGGAGACCCAGTACTTC. Translation gives CASSQDRGETQYF.

The chain recombines TRBV7-3 with TRBJ2-7; 8 nucleotides match TRBD2. V was clipped by 5 bases and J by 5 bases; unmatched bases: 5. CDR3 length: 13 residues. Germline V gene sequence: CDR1 SGHTA, CDR2 FQGTGA. The CDR3 nucleotides are TGTGCCAGCAGCCGGGGGGGCTATAACGAGCAGTACTTC. Residues: CASSRGGYNEQYF.

The chain couples TRBV19 to TRBJ1-1; TRBD1 agrees at 7 bases. V was pared by 6 bases and J by 4 bases, with 8 bases of the junction left unmatched. Looked up from germline, CDR1 is LNHDA and CDR2 is SQIVND (reference sequence). The CDR3 consists of 14 residues. The CDR3 coding sequence is TGTGCCAGTAGGGACAAGGCAGGGGGCACTGAAGCTTTCTTT. It codes for CASRDKAGGTEAFF.

CDR3 bases: TGTGCCAGCAACCTACTAGCGGATCGTTACAATGAGCAGTTCTTC. Translating gives CASNLLADRYNEQFF. The chain links TRBV7-9 to TRBJ2-1; 8 bases match TRBD2. V gave up 7 bases and J gave up 4 bases; unmatched junction bases: 9. Germline V gene data show CDR1 as SEHNR and CDR2 as FQNEAQ (reference sequence). This CDR3 contains 15 residues.

V usage is TRBV5-1 and J usage is TRBJ2-1; TRBD1 matches 12 bases. The germline gives CDR1 SGHRS, CDR2 YFSETQ. The CDR3 length is 13 residues. V lost 4 bases to trimming and J lost 8 bases; unmatched junction nucleotides: 1. The CDR3 region is CASSRDRGHEQFF. DNA for the CDR3: TGCGCCAGCAGCCGGGACAGGGGGCATGAGCAGTTCTTC.

At least ten counts were recorded for this clone. The chain carries TRBV29-1 and TRBJ1-5, with 7 bases that match TRBD1. Germline V CDR1 and CDR2: SQVTM, ANQGSEA. J gave up 0 bases and V 4 bases, and 9 bases lay outside the gene matches. The CDR3 loop spans 16 amino acids. Here the CDR3 reads CSVAQGVGNSNQPQHF. In nucleotides, the CDR3 is TGCAGCGTTGCCCAGGGGGTAGGTAATAGCAATCAGCCCCAGCATTTT.

The chain joins TRBV19 to TRBJ1-1, with a tentative D call TRBD1 (5 bases). Trimming removed 5 bases at V and 0 bases at J, with 10 bases between. CDR3 length: 14 amino acids. In germline, CDR1 is LNHDA, CDR2 SQIVND (reference sequence). Here the CDR3 DNA reads TGTGCCAGTAGTTCGGGGGGGGTGAACACTGAAGCTTTCTTT. Translating it yields CASSSGGVNTEAFF.

V usage is TRBV5-4 and J usage is TRBJ2-7; no clear D gene. The CDR3 loop spans 13 amino acids. Germline V lookup: CDR1 SGHNT, CDR2 YYREEE (reference sequence). V was shortened by 4 bases and J by 0 bases, with 8 bases between the two germline ends. The CDR3: CASSATSSYEQYF. The CDR3 nucleotides are TGTGCCAGCAGCGCTACGAGCTCCTACGAGCAGTACTTC.

CDR3 residues: CASSVGSWANVLTF. DNA for the CDR3: TGCGCCAGCAGTGTGGGCAGCTGGGCCAACGTCCTGACTTTC. J is TRBJ2-6 and V is TRBV5-1; D unresolved. With 5 bases removed from V and 5 bases from J, the gap between germline ends came to 11 bases. Germline-derived CDR1 and CDR2 are SGHRS and YFSETQ. This CDR3 has 14 amino acids. The entire variable domain, with the rest obtained from reference TRBV5-1 and TRBJ2-6, is as follows: KAGVTQTPRYLIKTRGQQVTLSCSPISGHRSVSWYQQTPGQGLQFLFEYFSETQRNKGNFPGRFSGRQFSNSRSEMNVSTLELGDSALYLCASSVGSWANVLTFGAGSRLTVL.

The chain combines TRBV7-8 with TRBJ2-2, with TRBD2 matching over 12 bases. Looked up from germline, CDR1 is SGHVS and CDR2 is FQNEAQ. This CDR3 contains 15 residues. The trim removed 6 bases at V and 4 bases at J, leaving 3 bases unmatched. The CDR3 bases are TGTGCCAGCAGACTAGCGGGAGGTTCCACCGGGGAGCTGTTTTTT. Translating it yields CASRLAGGSTGELFF.

The chain carries TRBV4-1 and TRBJ1-1; D ambiguous. The germline V gene has CDR1 MGHRA and CDR2 YSYEKL. Trimming pared 1 base from V and 9 bases from J, leaving 15 bases between. The CDR3 extends over 14 amino acids. CDR3 loop: CASSQVEHGGKAFF. The DNA for the CDR3 is TGCGCCAGCAGCCAAGTCGAACACGGCGGTAAAGCTTTCTTT.

The chain combines TRBV15 with TRBJ2-1, with D tentatively TRBD2 (6 bases). The germline V and J ends were trimmed by 5 bases and 6 bases, with 14 bases remaining between them. CDR3 size: 14 residues. From germline, CDR1 is LNHNV and CDR2 YYDKDF (reference sequence). CDR3 nucleotide sequence: TGTGCCACCAGCGGGGGACTTCAGGGCAATGAGCAGTTCTTC. Translating it yields CATSGGLQGNEQFF.

V gene TRBV5-1 combines with J gene TRBJ1-4; D possibly corresponds to TRBD1 (6 bases). This CDR3 comprises 15 residues. Per the germline V gene, CDR1 is SGHRS and CDR2 is YFSETQ. Trimming took off 5 bases at V and 7 bases at J, with 18 bases between the two ends. The CDR3 region is CASRPTGPKGEKLFF. The CDR3 coding sequence is TGCGCCAGCAGGCCAACAGGGCCCAAGGGTGAAAAACTGTTTTTT.

The rearrangement joins TRBV28 to TRBJ2-3; 15 bases map to TRBD2. The CDR3 spans 17 residues. The V and J ends lost 8 bases and 2 bases, in that order; junction bases with no gene match: 8. CDR1 MDHEN and CDR2 SYDVKM come from the germline V gene. CDR3 in DNA: TGTGCCAGCTCCCAGGGACTAGCGGGAGGTTTCACAGATACGCAGTATTTT. Residues: CASSQGLAGGFTDTQYF.

By sample share, this clone is medium-sized. The gene calls are TRBV29-1 and TRBJ2-5, with a possible D match to TRBD2 (5 bases). Per germline, CDR1 SQVTM and CDR2 ANQGSEA. V lost 5 bases, J lost 3 bases, and 13 bases lay in between. This CDR3 has 13 amino acids. CDR3 residues: CSVSESGKETQYF. CDR3 in DNA: TGCAGCGTTTCTGAAAGCGGCAAAGAGACCCAGTACTTC.

This chain uses TRBV6-1 with TRBJ2-7; 9 bases align to TRBD1. Germline-derived CDR1 and CDR2 are MNHNS and SASEGT. Germline trimming cut 4 bases from V and 0 bases from J; bases unmatched to any gene: 7. This CDR3 is 16 amino acids long. This chain's CDR3 is CASSAPLGQGSYEQYF. The CDR3 coding sequence is TGTGCCAGCAGTGCTCCCCTGGGACAGGGCTCCTACGAGCAGTACTTC.

The gene calls are TRBV18 and TRBJ1-5; 11 bases agree with TRBD1. Looked up from germline, CDR1 is KGHSH and CDR2 is LQKENI. V trimming: 5 bases; J trimming: 3 bases; junction bases outside the gene matches: 6. There are 16 residues in the CDR3. The CDR3 nucleotides read TGTGCCAGCTCATCGGGACAGGGGGGTTTCAATCAGCCCCAGCATTTT. Its translation: CASSSGQGGFNQPQHF.